The next 27 T cell receptor beta chains were all read from a single sample in a study of CD8+ T cells in alopecia areata. RNA was extracted and reverse transcribed into cDNA as the sequencing template. Sequenced by immunoSEQ multiplex PCR; TCRdb stores in-frame clones only, minus some. The data show 100,000 to 150,000 clones, roughly 66% seen once. Specimen: CD4+ T cells sorted from blood. These receptors were collected from a human donor in good health.

This clone was counted between two and nine times. This chain uses TRBV10-2 with TRBJ2-2; D gene ambiguous. Deletions cut 6 bases from V and 6 bases from J, with 17 bases between. Per germline, CDR1 WSHSY and CDR2 SAAADI. The CDR3 runs 15 residues. DNA for the CDR3: TGCGCCAGCAGCCGAGATGGGCGGATTTCCGGGGAGCTGTTTTTT. This translates into CASSRDGRISGELFF.

This clone was seen a single time. V is TRBV7-6 and J is TRBJ1-4; D gene unclear. There are 14 residues in the CDR3. Trimming pared 1 base from V and 5 bases from J, leaving 8 bases between. Per the germline V gene, CDR1 is SGHVS and CDR2 is FNYEAQ. The CDR3 reads CASSLGGGNEKLFF. The CDR3 nucleotides are TGTGCCAGCAGCTTAGGGGGTGGAAATGAAAAACTGTTTTTT.

This chain joins TRBV18 and TRBJ1-2; unclear D gene. The CDR3 consists of 11 residues. The V gene lost 4 bases and the J gene lost 3 bases, with 3 bases spanning the gap. Germline CDR1 and CDR2: KGHSH and LQKENI. The CDR3 DNA follows: TGTGCCAGCTCACGGGACTATGGCTACACCTTC. This encodes CASSRDYGYTF.

This chain joins TRBV18 and TRBJ1-1, with D possibly being TRBD1 (6 bases). Germline CDR1 and CDR2: KGHSH and LQKENI. CDR3 length: 13 residues. The V and J ends lost 5 bases and 5 bases respectively, with 12 bases between them. The CDR3 coding sequence is TGTGCCAGCTCAGCAGGACAGAAGACTGAAGCTTTCTTT. Protein sequence: CASSAGQKTEAFF. Full variable domain (missing parts from reference TRBV18 and TRBJ1-1): NAGVMQNPRHLVRRRGQEARLRCSPMKGHSHVYWYRQLPEEGLKFMVYLQKENIIDESGMPKERFSAEFPKEGPSILRIQQVVRGDSAAYFCASSAGQKTEAFFGQGTRLTVV.

The chain couples TRBV29-1 to TRBJ2-3; 8 bases fit TRBD1. Per the germline V gene, CDR1 is SQVTM and CDR2 is ANQGSEA. The CDR3 contains 14 residues. V lost 7 bases and J lost 1; bases outside the gene matches: 7. CDR3 DNA sequence: TGCAGCGGCCGCAAGGACAGGGGCACAGATACGCAGTATTTT. Protein sequence: CSGRKDRGTDTQYF.

The CDR3 region is CASSPRQNTGELFF. In DNA form, the CDR3 reads TGTGCCAGCAGTCCTAGACAGAACACCGGGGAGCTGTTTTTT. J is TRBJ2-2 and V is TRBV27; D is ambiguous. CDR3 length: 14 residues. V was cut by 5 bases and J by 1 base, with 8 bases left in between. Germline lookup yields CDR1 MNHEY and CDR2 SMNVEV (reference sequence).

This clone was seen more than once but under ten times. The chain uses TRBV5-6 and TRBJ1-4; D is ambiguous. Trimming took off 4 bases at V and 7 bases at J, with 14 bases between the two ends. CDR1 is SGHDT, CDR2 YYEEEE, per germline. The CDR3 runs to 14 residues. CDR3 sequence reads: CASSTRGGLEKLFF. The CDR3 region has the DNA TGTGCCAGCAGCACCCGGGGAGGGCTTGAAAAACTGTTTTTT.

This rearrangement joins TRBV2 to TRBJ2-3; D not resolved. The ends were cut back, 9 bases at V and 5 bases at J, with 9 bases in the middle. The germline V gene encodes CDR1 SNHLY and CDR2 FYNNEI. The CDR3 spans 11 residues. In nucleotides, the CDR3 is TGTGCCAGGGGCACCGGAGATACGCAGTATTTT. It is translated as CARGTGDTQYF. Combining the CDR3 with reference TRBV2 and TRBJ2-3 gives the whole variable domain EPEVTQTPSHQVTQMGQEVILRCVPISNHLYFYWYRQILGQKVEFLVSFYNNEISEKSEIFDDQFSVERPDGSNFTLKIRSTKLEDSAMYFCARGTGDTQYFGPGTRLTVL.

Notes on this clone: Other DNA sequences in this specimen translate into the identical CDR3. The chain has TRBV30 and TRBJ1-1; D not resolved. Germline lookup yields CDR1 GTSNPN and CDR2 SVGIG (reference sequence). The CDR3 extends over 12 amino acids. The V end was cut by 3 bases, the J end by 1 base, with 6 bases between. CDR3 coding DNA: TGTGCCTGGAGGGGAGGGAACACTGAAGCTTTCTTT. Its translation is CAWRGGNTEAFF.

The sample holds one count of this clone. The chain uses TRBV6-5 and TRBJ2-7; D gene ambiguous. The CDR3 has 14 residues. The V end lost 7 bases, the J end lost 6 bases, and 19 bases lay between the germline ends. CDR1 MNHEY and CDR2 SVGAGI come from the germline V gene. CDR3 amino acids: CASTDRQASGEQYF. The CDR3 DNA sequence: TGTGCCAGCACCGACCGACAAGCCTCAGGCGAGCAGTACTTC.

This chain links TRBV2 with TRBJ1-6, with TRBD1 as a possible D gene (5 bases). Germline V gives CDR1 SNHLY, CDR2 FYNNEI. The V end lost 8 bases, the J end lost 7 bases, and 12 bases lay between the germline ends. The CDR3 has 13 residues. Here the CDR3 DNA reads TGTGCCAGCGGGCAGGGAATCAATTCACCCCTCCACTTT. Residues: CASGQGINSPLHF.

The chain links TRBV30 to TRBJ1-6, with unresolved D. The CDR3 is 13 amino acids. V was pared by 3 bases and J by 7 bases, with 10 bases between. Germline V gives CDR1 GTSNPN, CDR2 SVGIG (reference sequence). The CDR3 coding sequence is TGTGCCTGGAGGCTGGCTGGGAATTCACCCCTCCACTTT. It translates to CAWRLAGNSPLHF.

This clone was counted only a few times. The chain employs TRBV29-1 and TRBJ2-7; D could derive from TRBD1 or TRBD2 (5 bases each). Between the trimmed V and J ends, which lost 6 bases and 6 bases, there was a span of 12 bases. Germline V gene data show CDR1 as SQVTM and CDR2 as ANQGSEA. The CDR3 consists of 11 residues. The CDR3 loop reads CSVARGGEQYF. CDR3 DNA: TGCAGCGTGGCCCGTGGGGGCGAGCAGTACTTC.

The CDR3 here is CASRQGASNQPQHF. The DNA of the CDR3 is TGTGCCAGCAGACAGGGGGCGAGCAATCAGCCCCAGCATTTT. The V call is TRBV6-1, the J call TRBJ1-5; 9 bases match TRBD1. Germline values: CDR1 MNHNS, CDR2 SASEGT. This CDR3 contains 14 residues. Trimming at V came to 6 bases and at J to 1 base, leaving 1 base not matched to a gene.

The rearrangement links TRBV9 to TRBJ2-3; D gene ambiguous. Germline CDR1 SGDLS, CDR2 YYNGEE. The V end lost 0 bases, the J end lost 8 bases, and 7 bases lay between the germline ends. The CDR3 sequence is 12 residues long. The CDR3 region is CASSVEDRTQYF. CDR3 in DNA: TGTGCCAGCAGCGTAGAAGACCGTACGCAGTATTTT.

This chain connects TRBV4-2 to TRBJ1-5; D uncertain. This CDR3 is built from 14 residues. V was clipped by 1 base and J by 7 bases, with 11 bases between them. Germline CDR1 LGHNA, CDR2 YNFKEQ. The CDR3 protein is CASSQGSYEQPQHF. The CDR3 bases are TGTGCCAGCAGCCAAGGTTCGTACGAACAGCCCCAGCATTTT.

This clone was counted only a few times. The genes are TRBV6-5 and TRBJ1-1; D perhaps matches TRBD1 (5 bases). CDR3 size: 13 residues. V lost 10 bases and J 4 bases, leaving 16 bases between the germline ends. Germline loops: CDR1 MNHEY, CDR2 SVGAGI. DNA for the CDR3: TGTGCCACGCGGGGCAGCCTGATCACTGAAGCTTTCTTT. Translated, it gives CATRGSLITEAFF.

This chain joins TRBV5-6 and TRBJ1-1, with D hard to call. The V end was cut by 0 bases, the J end by 4 bases, with 7 bases between. The CDR3 runs 13 residues. Per the germline V gene, CDR1 is SGHDT and CDR2 is YYEEEE. CDR3 sequence: CASSLGLCTEAFF. CDR3 in DNA: TGTGCCAGCAGCTTGGGGCTGTGCACTGAAGCTTTCTTT.

V usage is TRBV5-1 and J usage is TRBJ1-2; maybe TRBD1 (5 bases). CDR3 length: 13 residues. V was clipped by 4 bases and J by 3 bases, with 10 bases between them. Per germline, CDR1 SGHRS and CDR2 YFSETQ. DNA of the CDR3: TGCGCCAGCAGCCCGCGGGGCGACTATGGCTACACCTTC. It is translated as CASSPRGDYGYTF.

This chain joins TRBV5-1 and TRBJ2-5; D might be TRBD1 (6 bases). The CDR3 is 15 residues long. Trimming took off 4 bases at V and 0 bases at J, with 13 bases between the two ends. In germline, CDR1 is SGHRS, CDR2 YFSETQ. CDR3 in DNA: TGCGCCAGCAGCACGGGACACCTGTACCAAGAGACCCAGTACTTC. Its protein product is CASSTGHLYQETQYF.

The chain is built from TRBV30 and TRBJ2-7; the D gene is possibly TRBD1 (5 bases). The V end was cut by 4 bases, the J end by 3 bases, with 7 bases between. The CDR3 loop spans 11 amino acids. Per the germline V gene, CDR1 is GTSNPN and CDR2 is SVGIG (reference sequence). CDR3 sequence: CAWTGIYEQYF. In DNA, the CDR3 is TGTGCCTGGACAGGGATCTACGAGCAGTACTTC.

The rearrangement joins TRBV6-6 to TRBJ2-7; D tentatively reads TRBD1 or TRBD2 (7 bases each). Trimming removed 5 bases at V and 6 bases at J, with 17 bases between. This CDR3 has 14 amino acids. The V gene's germline CDR1 is MNHNY and CDR2 SVGAGI (reference sequence). The CDR3 DNA is TGTGCCAGCAGTCACAGGGGAGGGGAAAGCGAGCAGTACTTC. It codes for CASSHRGGESEQYF.

The chain recombines TRBV29-1 with TRBJ2-5; D gene uncertain. The CDR3 runs to 13 residues. The V gene lost 2 bases and the J gene lost 2 bases, with 9 bases spanning the gap. Germline V gene lookup returns CDR1 SQVTM and CDR2 ANQGSEA. In DNA, the CDR3 is TGCAGCGTTGAACTCCAGAGACAAGAGACCCAGTACTTC. Translating gives CSVELQRQETQYF.

This rearrangement joins TRBV29-1 to TRBJ1-2; a weak D match, TRBD1 (6 bases). Germline V gene data show CDR1 as SQVTM and CDR2 as ANQGSEA. The CDR3 length is 12 residues. Trimming removed 6 bases from V and 6 bases from J, with 14 bases in between. Here the CDR3 DNA reads TGCAGCGTCAAGACAGGAGTAAATGGCTACACCTTC. Amino acid sequence: CSVKTGVNGYTF.

The chain couples TRBV7-9 to TRBJ2-1; TRBD1 matches at 11 bases. Germline CDR1 and CDR2: SEHNR and FQNEAQ (reference sequence). There are 15 residues in the CDR3. V dropped 4 bases and J dropped 3; count of bases not matched to a gene: 2. This chain's CDR3 is CASSSGTGGYNEQFF. The CDR3 bases are TGTGCCAGCAGCTCAGGGACAGGGGGCTACAATGAGCAGTTCTTC.

The chain employs TRBV19 and TRBJ2-2; D tentatively fits TRBD1 or TRBD2 (5 bases each). V shed 3 bases and J shed 6 bases, with 8 bases lying between them. The CDR3 spans 13 residues. Germline loops: CDR1 LNHDA, CDR2 SQIVND (reference sequence). The CDR3 DNA follows: TGTGCCAGTAGTATGTGGGGACCCGGGGAGCTGTTTTTT. Its protein product is CASSMWGPGELFF.

This clone came up once. This sequence joins TRBV4-1 and TRBJ2-1; 8 bases are shared with TRBD1. Germline loops: CDR1 MGHRA, CDR2 YSYEKL. There are 16 residues in the CDR3. V lost 1 base, J lost 3 bases, and 5 bases stayed unmatched. CDR3 in DNA: TGCGCCAGCAGCCAAGGGGGACAGGCAATCTACAATGAGCAGTTCTTC. It codes for CASSQGGQAIYNEQFF.